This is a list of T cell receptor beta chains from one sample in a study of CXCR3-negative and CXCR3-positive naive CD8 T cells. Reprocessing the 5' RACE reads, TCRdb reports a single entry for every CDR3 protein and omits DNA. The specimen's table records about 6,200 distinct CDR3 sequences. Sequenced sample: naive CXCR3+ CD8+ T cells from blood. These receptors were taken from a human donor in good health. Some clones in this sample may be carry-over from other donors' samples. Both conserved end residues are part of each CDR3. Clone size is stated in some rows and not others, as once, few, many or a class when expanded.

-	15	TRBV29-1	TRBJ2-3	CSVDLTGASTDTQYF
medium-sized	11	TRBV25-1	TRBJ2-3	CASREGNTQYF
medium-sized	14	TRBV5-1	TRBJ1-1	CASNEQGMNTEAFF
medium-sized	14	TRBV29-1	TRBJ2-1	CSDNRDFGGNEQFF
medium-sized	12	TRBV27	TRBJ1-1	CASSSGVTEAFF
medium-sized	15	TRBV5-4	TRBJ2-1	CASSDGNPRDNEQFF
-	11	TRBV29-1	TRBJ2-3	CSVAGGDTQYF
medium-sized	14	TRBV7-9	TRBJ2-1	CASSLLLSSNEQFF
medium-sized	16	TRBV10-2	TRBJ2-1	CASSEVLAGAYNEQFF
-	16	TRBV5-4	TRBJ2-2	CASSFRTPTNTGELFF
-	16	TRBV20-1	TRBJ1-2	CSAPHIDREAYYGYTF
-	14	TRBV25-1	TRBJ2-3	CASSEISPEDTQYF
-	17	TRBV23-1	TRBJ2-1	CASSLIGDGRSYNEQFF
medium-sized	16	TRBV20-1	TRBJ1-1	CSARPGQGLFVTEAFF
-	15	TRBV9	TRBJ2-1	CASSTLAGVDSEQFF
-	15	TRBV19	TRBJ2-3	CASSTWPVNTDTQYF
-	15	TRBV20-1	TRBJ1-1	CSARDLILMNTEAFF
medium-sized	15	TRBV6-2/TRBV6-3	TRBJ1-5	CASKTGVYSNQPQHF
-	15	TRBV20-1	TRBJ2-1	CSAEPGLATYNEQFF
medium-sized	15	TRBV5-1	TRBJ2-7	CASSLEGTDLFEQYF
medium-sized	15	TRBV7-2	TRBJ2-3	CASSLDGTSTDTQYF
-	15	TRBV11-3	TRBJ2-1	CASSPRASLNNEQFF
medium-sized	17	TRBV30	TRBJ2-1	CAWSGYSEETVYNEQFF
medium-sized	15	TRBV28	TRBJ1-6	CASSLRIPNNSPLHF
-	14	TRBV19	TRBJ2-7	CASASFLGSGEQYF
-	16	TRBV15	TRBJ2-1	CATSRDRAGAYNEQFF
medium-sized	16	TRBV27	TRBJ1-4	CASSQGIQGPNEKLFF
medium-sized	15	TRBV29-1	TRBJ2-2	CSVAPGTKNTGELFF
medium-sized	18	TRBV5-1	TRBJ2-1	CASSMAPITSGSYDEQFF
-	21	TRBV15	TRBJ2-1	CATSREGGRLAGRSSYNEQFF
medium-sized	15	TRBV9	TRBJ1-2	CASSVESGPNYGYTF
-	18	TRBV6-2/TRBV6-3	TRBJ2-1	CASSYAFAREGSYNEQFF
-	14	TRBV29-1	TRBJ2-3	CSVEDGGSTDTQYF